The rows below give T cell receptor beta chains drawn from one sample of a study of cytomegalovirus exposure and HLA in healthy donors. Method: immunoSEQ multiplex PCR; TCRdb's copy keeps in-frame clones and lacks some. The table has some 190,000 clones, 81% seen once. Sequencing was performed on PBMCs. Receptor source: a middle-aged man in good health and CMV-seropositive. Both conserved end residues are part of each CDR3. D genes are given only for firm matches. The size of a clone is reported for some rows only, either as once, few or many, or as a class for expanded clones.

v_gene: TRBV28; j_gene: TRBJ1-5; d_gene: TRBD1; abundance: -; CDR3nt: TGTGCCAGCAGACCCGGACAGGGGGCGGCCCAGCATTTT; CDR3aa: CASRPGQGAAQHF
v_gene: TRBV11-3; j_gene: TRBJ2-2; d_gene: TRBD2; abundance: -; CDR3nt: TGTGCCAGCAGCACCCTAGCGGGGGAGTCCTTTCCCGGGGAGCTGTTTTTT; CDR3aa: CASSTLAGESFPGELFF
v_gene: TRBV30; j_gene: TRBJ1-1; d_gene: -; abundance: -; CDR3nt: TGTGCCTGGACCTTCGAGGGCGAGGCTTTCTTT; CDR3aa: CAWTFEGEAFF
v_gene: TRBV7-2; j_gene: TRBJ1-2; d_gene: TRBD1; abundance: -; CDR3nt: TGTGCCAGCAGCTCAACAGGGGTTGGCTACACCTTC; CDR3aa: CASSSTGVGYTF
v_gene: TRBV5-6; j_gene: TRBJ2-7; d_gene: TRBD1; abundance: once; CDR3nt: TGTGCCAGCAGCTTGGTTGGGACAGAGGCCTACGAGCAGTACTTC; CDR3aa: CASSLVGTEAYEQYF
v_gene: TRBV4-1; j_gene: TRBJ2-1; d_gene: TRBD1; abundance: -; CDR3nt: TGCGCCAGCAGCCACTTCCCGGGACAGGGGGCGCGGAATGAGCAGTTCTTC; CDR3aa: CASSHFPGQGARNEQFF
v_gene: TRBV13; j_gene: TRBJ2-3; d_gene: TRBD2; abundance: -; CDR3nt: TGTGCCAGCAGCTTGCCCCTAGCGGGGGCAGATACGCAGTATTTT; CDR3aa: CASSLPLAGADTQYF
v_gene: TRBV6-5; j_gene: TRBJ2-7; d_gene: TRBD1; abundance: -; CDR3nt: TGTGCCAGCATGGGGGGGACAGGGGGCTCCTACGAGCAGTACTTC; CDR3aa: CASMGGTGGSYEQYF
v_gene: TRBV29-1; j_gene: TRBJ1-1; d_gene: -; abundance: -; CDR3nt: TGCAGCGCGACGGGAGATGGTAAAGCTTTCTTT; CDR3aa: CSATGDGKAFF
v_gene: TRBV5-4; j_gene: TRBJ1-2; d_gene: TRBD1; abundance: once; CDR3nt: TGTGCCAGCAGCTTGGGGGACAGAGCTAACTATGGCTACACCTTC; CDR3aa: CASSLGDRANYGYTF
v_gene: TRBV19; j_gene: TRBJ2-1; d_gene: -; abundance: few; CDR3nt: TGTGCCAGTAGTATAGATGCGGCCTCCTACAATGAGCAGTTCTTC; CDR3aa: CASSIDAASYNEQFF
v_gene: TRBV6-1; j_gene: TRBJ2-5; d_gene: -; abundance: -; CDR3nt: TGTGCCAGCGTGAAGAGGGTGTTAGAGACCCAGTACTTC; CDR3aa: CASVKRVLETQYF
v_gene: TRBV4-1; j_gene: TRBJ1-4; d_gene: -; abundance: -; CDR3nt: TGCGCCAGCAGCCAAGGGTTTTACAGCCTGAATGAAAAACTGTTTTTT; CDR3aa: CASSQGFYSLNEKLFF
v_gene: TRBV29-1; j_gene: TRBJ2-3; d_gene: TRBD2; abundance: -; CDR3nt: TGCAGCGTTGAACGGGGGTCCCCTAGCGGGAGTTTTCGGGGTACGCAGTATTTT; CDR3aa: CSVERGSPSGSFRGTQYF
v_gene: TRBV5-4; j_gene: TRBJ2-5; d_gene: -; abundance: few; CDR3nt: TGTGCCAGCAGCTTCGGATCCGGGTCACAAGAGACCCAGTACTTC; CDR3aa: CASSFGSGSQETQYF
v_gene: TRBV9; j_gene: TRBJ2-2; d_gene: -; abundance: few; CDR3nt: TGTGCCAGCAGTGGAGGGATTAGCGGCAACACCGGGGAGCTGTTTTTT; CDR3aa: CASSGGISGNTGELFF
v_gene: TRBV19; j_gene: TRBJ1-5; d_gene: -; abundance: -; CDR3nt: TGTGCCAGTAGTATTGGCCTCGATCAGCCCCAGCATTTT; CDR3aa: CASSIGLDQPQHF
v_gene: TRBV27; j_gene: TRBJ1-1; d_gene: -; abundance: -; CDR3nt: TGTGCCAGCAGTTTTCGAGAGAACACTGAAGCTTTCTTT; CDR3aa: CASSFRENTEAFF
v_gene: TRBV7-9; j_gene: TRBJ1-1; d_gene: -; abundance: -; CDR3nt: TGTGCCAGCAGCTCACGACAAGGCAATCCGAACACTGAAGCTTTCTTT; CDR3aa: CASSSRQGNPNTEAFF
v_gene: TRBV5-1; j_gene: TRBJ2-1; d_gene: -; abundance: few; CDR3nt: TGCGCCAGCAGCTCACAGGGTTTAGAGGGGAATGAGCAGTTCTTC; CDR3aa: CASSSQGLEGNEQFF
v_gene: TRBV5-1; j_gene: TRBJ2-1; d_gene: TRBD2; abundance: once; CDR3nt: TGCGCCAGCAGCTTTAGGACTAGCGGGGGCCTCAGCTCCTACAATGAGCAGTTCTTC; CDR3aa: CASSFRTSGGLSSYNEQFF
v_gene: TRBV11-2; j_gene: TRBJ2-7; d_gene: -; abundance: once; CDR3nt: TGTGCCAGCAGCGATGGGCGGGGGCGAGGCGAGCAGTACTTC; CDR3aa: CASSDGRGRGEQYF
v_gene: TRBV19; j_gene: TRBJ1-6; d_gene: -; abundance: -; CDR3nt: TGTGCCAGTAGCGGCGGACAGTTCTATAATTCACCCCTCCACTTT; CDR3aa: CASSGGQFYNSPLHF
v_gene: TRBV6-1; j_gene: TRBJ2-7; d_gene: TRBD2; abundance: -; CDR3nt: TGTGCCAGCAGCCGCGGACTAGCGGAATCCTACGAGCAGTACTTC; CDR3aa: CASSRGLAESYEQYF
v_gene: TRBV9; j_gene: TRBJ1-1; d_gene: -; abundance: -; CDR3nt: TGTGCCAGCAGCGTAGAAGGGGGGGGTGAAGCTTTCTTT; CDR3aa: CASSVEGGGEAFF
v_gene: TRBV7-6; j_gene: TRBJ2-7; d_gene: -; abundance: -; CDR3nt: TGTGCCAGCAGCTTAGTTTTGGCTGCCTCCTACGAGCAGTACTTC; CDR3aa: CASSLVLAASYEQYF
v_gene: TRBV6-4; j_gene: TRBJ2-3; d_gene: TRBD2; abundance: few; CDR3nt: TGTGCCAGCGGACCGACTAGCGGCAACACAGATACGCAGTATTTT; CDR3aa: CASGPTSGNTDTQYF
v_gene: TRBV7-8; j_gene: TRBJ2-5; d_gene: TRBD1; abundance: -; CDR3nt: TGTGCCAGCAGCTCCCCGGGACAGGGCAAGTACTTC; CDR3aa: CASSSPGQGKYF
v_gene: TRBV6-6; j_gene: TRBJ1-2; d_gene: -; abundance: -; CDR3nt: TGTGCCAGCAGGCTAACAGCTAACTATGGCTACACCTTC; CDR3aa: CASRLTANYGYTF
v_gene: TRBV27; j_gene: TRBJ1-1; d_gene: -; abundance: -; CDR3nt: TGTGCCAGCAGTTTAGATGAGGGCATGAACACTGAAGCTTTCTTT; CDR3aa: CASSLDEGMNTEAFF
v_gene: TRBV4-2; j_gene: TRBJ2-2; d_gene: TRBD1; abundance: -; CDR3nt: TGTGCCAGCAGCCAAGGGGACAGATTTAACACCGGGGAGCTGTTTTTT; CDR3aa: CASSQGDRFNTGELFF
v_gene: TRBV5-1; j_gene: TRBJ1-4; d_gene: -; abundance: -; CDR3nt: TGCGCCAGCAGCTCCCTCGGGAGTTATAATGAAAAACTGTTTTTT; CDR3aa: CASSSLGSYNEKLFF
v_gene: TRBV18; j_gene: TRBJ2-7; d_gene: TRBD1; abundance: -; CDR3nt: TGTGCCAGCTCACAAGGTATCGGGACAGAGTCCTACGAGCAGTACTTC; CDR3aa: CASSQGIGTESYEQYF
v_gene: TRBV5-6; j_gene: TRBJ1-4; d_gene: TRBD1; abundance: -; CDR3nt: TGTGCCAGCAGCTTAGGCGGTACAGGGGGATATGAAAAACTGTTTTTT; CDR3aa: CASSLGGTGGYEKLFF
v_gene: TRBV4-1; j_gene: TRBJ2-3; d_gene: TRBD2; abundance: -; CDR3nt: TGCGCCAGCAGCTACCGACTAGCGGGCCCTAGCACAGATACGCAGTATTTT; CDR3aa: CASSYRLAGPSTDTQYF
v_gene: TRBV5-5; j_gene: TRBJ1-6; d_gene: -; abundance: -; CDR3nt: TGTGCCAGCAGACTCGGACAAACGAACAATTCACCCCTCCACTTT; CDR3aa: CASRLGQTNNSPLHF
v_gene: TRBV9; j_gene: TRBJ1-2; d_gene: -; abundance: -; CDR3nt: TGTGCCAGCAGCGTAGGGAAAGAGCTAGGTGGCTACACCTTC; CDR3aa: CASSVGKELGGYTF
v_gene: TRBV7-3; j_gene: TRBJ2-3; d_gene: TRBD2; abundance: -; CDR3nt: TGTGCCAGCAGCTCCGCTGGCGGGGGGGCGTGGGATACGCAGTATTTT; CDR3aa: CASSSAGGGAWDTQYF
v_gene: TRBV5-1; j_gene: TRBJ2-1; d_gene: TRBD2; abundance: -; CDR3nt: TGCGCCAGCAGCTTGGCCCAACTAGCGGGACCACCCTACAATGAGCAGTTCTTC; CDR3aa: CASSLAQLAGPPYNEQFF
v_gene: TRBV19; j_gene: TRBJ1-6; d_gene: TRBD1; abundance: -; CDR3nt: TGTGCCAGCGCCGACAGGGGCGACTATAATTCACCCCTCCACTTT; CDR3aa: CASADRGDYNSPLHF
v_gene: TRBV29-1; j_gene: TRBJ2-5; d_gene: -; abundance: few; CDR3nt: TGCAGCGTTGAAGACAGGAGGTACCAAGAGACCCAGTACTTC; CDR3aa: CSVEDRRYQETQYF
v_gene: TRBV5-1; j_gene: TRBJ2-5; d_gene: -; abundance: -; CDR3nt: TGCGCCAGCCGGTACGGGGAGCAAGAGACCCAGTACTTC; CDR3aa: CASRYGEQETQYF
v_gene: TRBV10-2; j_gene: TRBJ2-5; d_gene: TRBD1; abundance: -; CDR3nt: TGCGCCAGCCGGCCCTCCGGGGACAGCCACCAAGAGACCCAGTACTTC; CDR3aa: CASRPSGDSHQETQYF
v_gene: TRBV28; j_gene: TRBJ2-3; d_gene: TRBD2; abundance: -; CDR3nt: TGTGCCAGCAGCGACAGGGCGATAGCGGGAGGGCCCGGAGATACGCAGTATTTT; CDR3aa: CASSDRAIAGGPGDTQYF
v_gene: TRBV5-1; j_gene: TRBJ2-7; d_gene: TRBD2; abundance: once; CDR3nt: TGCGCCAGCAGCTTGGCGGGGGGTCCTTACTACGAGCAGTACTTC; CDR3aa: CASSLAGGPYYEQYF
v_gene: TRBV27; j_gene: TRBJ2-1; d_gene: TRBD2; abundance: few; CDR3nt: TGTGCCAGCAGTCCCACCCTAGCGGGAGGTCACAATGAGCAGTTCTTC; CDR3aa: CASSPTLAGGHNEQFF
v_gene: TRBV5-6; j_gene: TRBJ2-1; d_gene: -; abundance: -; CDR3nt: TGTGCCAGCAGCTTCGCCCGGGCAGGGAACAATGAGCAGTTCTTC; CDR3aa: CASSFARAGNNEQFF
v_gene: TRBV6-1; j_gene: TRBJ1-1; d_gene: -; abundance: -; CDR3nt: TGTGCCAGCGACAGAAGTCCGAACACTGAAGCTTTCTTT; CDR3aa: CASDRSPNTEAFF
v_gene: TRBV5-1; j_gene: TRBJ2-3; d_gene: -; abundance: -; CDR3nt: TGCGCCAGCAGCTGGGCAGAAGAAGATACGCAGTATTTT; CDR3aa: CASSWAEEDTQYF
v_gene: TRBV5-5; j_gene: TRBJ1-1; d_gene: -; abundance: once; CDR3nt: TGTGCCAGCAGCTTGCAGAACAGGGATTGGACTGAAGCTTTCTTT; CDR3aa: CASSLQNRDWTEAFF
v_gene: TRBV4-1; j_gene: TRBJ2-7; d_gene: TRBD2; abundance: -; CDR3nt: TGCGCCAGCAGCCAAGGTAGCGGGAGAACCCCTTTCGGGCAGTACTTC; CDR3aa: CASSQGSGRTPFGQYF
v_gene: TRBV14; j_gene: TRBJ2-5; d_gene: -; abundance: -; CDR3nt: TGTGCCAGCAGCCAGGGAAGAGGAGGAGAGACCCAGTACTTC; CDR3aa: CASSQGRGGETQYF
v_gene: TRBV7-2; j_gene: TRBJ2-7; d_gene: TRBD2; abundance: -; CDR3nt: TGTGCCAGCAGCTTGAGGTCTAGCGGGAGTCTCTACGAGCAGTACTTC; CDR3aa: CASSLRSSGSLYEQYF
v_gene: TRBV30; j_gene: TRBJ1-1; d_gene: -; abundance: -; CDR3nt: TGTGCCTGGAGTGTACCCTACTTGAACACTGAAGCTTTCTTT; CDR3aa: CAWSVPYLNTEAFF
v_gene: TRBV27; j_gene: TRBJ2-1; d_gene: -; abundance: -; CDR3nt: TGTGCCAGCACCTCGGCGGGCACTTCGAGCTCCTACAATGAGCAGTTCTTC; CDR3aa: CASTSAGTSSSYNEQFF
v_gene: TRBV6-1; j_gene: TRBJ2-1; d_gene: TRBD1; abundance: few; CDR3nt: TGTGCCAGCAGTGTAGAGACAGGGGCTGTTGATGAGCAGTTCTTC; CDR3aa: CASSVETGAVDEQFF
v_gene: TRBV5-4; j_gene: TRBJ2-3; d_gene: TRBD1; abundance: -; CDR3nt: TGTGCCAGCAGCTCATCCCGGACAGGGTCAGATACGCAGTATTTT; CDR3aa: CASSSSRTGSDTQYF
v_gene: TRBV6-1; j_gene: TRBJ2-5; d_gene: -; abundance: -; CDR3nt: TGTGCCAGCAGTGAAGGAAGGGGGGGAGGACAGGGAGAGACCCAGTACTTC; CDR3aa: CASSEGRGGGQGETQYF
v_gene: TRBV2; j_gene: TRBJ1-1; d_gene: -; abundance: -; CDR3nt: TGTGCCAGCTATGGGTCGGGGAACACTGAAGCTTTCTTT; CDR3aa: CASYGSGNTEAFF
v_gene: TRBV27; j_gene: TRBJ1-2; d_gene: TRBD1; abundance: few; CDR3nt: TGTGCCAGCAGTTTGAGGACAGGGTCGGGTGGCTACACCTTC; CDR3aa: CASSLRTGSGGYTF